These 8 T cell receptor beta chains originate from one sample sequenced in a study of blood T cell repertoires in COVID-19. TCRdb's table, derived via immunoSEQ multiplex PCR, lists solely in-frame clones and lacks some. This sample has 200,000 to 250,000 clones, with 70% to 85% found just once. The source material was PBMCs or T cells enriched from blood (not recorded which). These receptors all come from a man aged 60 to 69 who had recovered from COVID-19.

The V call is TRBV18, the J call TRBJ2-5; 7 nucleotides line up with TRBD1. Trimming took 3 bases from V and 1 from J; bases not matched to a gene: 2. The germline V gene has CDR1 KGHSH and CDR2 LQKENI. This CDR3 has 14 amino acids. The CDR3 DNA reads TGTGCCAGCTCACCCAGGGGGACCCAAGAGACCCAGTACTTC. Amino acids: CASSPRGTQETQYF. The variable domain in full, with the rest retrieved from reference TRBV18 and TRBJ2-5, is NAGVMQNPRHLVRRRGQEARLRCSPMKGHSHVYWYRQLPEEGLKFMVYLQKENIIDESGMPKERFSAEFPKEGPSILRIQQVVRGDSAAYFCASSPRGTQETQYFGPGTRLLVL.

The chain links TRBV18 to TRBJ1-3; 9 bases align to TRBD1. Germline CDR1 KGHSH, CDR2 LQKENI. The CDR3 has 14 amino acids. V shed 3 bases, J shed 9 bases, and the junction held 6 bases outside the gene matches. The CDR3 DNA sequence: TGTGCCAGCTCACCTGGGACAGGGTCGGCCACCATATATTTT. Translation gives CASSPGTGSATIYF.

The sample holds a few counts of this clone. The chain employs TRBV6-2 or TRBV6-3 and TRBJ1-2; D possibly corresponds to TRBD1 (6 bases). The V gene's germline CDR1 is MNHEY and CDR2 SVGEGT. This CDR3 has 14 residues. The V end was cut by 0 bases, the J end by 6 bases, with 11 bases between. This CDR3 is CASSYSYREHGYTF. In DNA, the CDR3 is TGTGCCAGCAGTTACTCGTACAGGGAACATGGCTACACCTTC.

V is TRBV6-5 and J is TRBJ2-5; tentative D call: TRBD1 (6 bases). Germline loops: CDR1 MNHEY, CDR2 SVGAGI. The CDR3 has 15 residues. V was shortened by 6 bases and J by 4 bases, with 18 bases between the two germline ends. The CDR3 DNA follows: TGTGCCAGCAGCTGGGACATTAATGAGGGAGAGACCCAGTACTTC. Translated, it gives CASSWDINEGETQYF.

This rearrangement joins TRBV10-3 to TRBJ1-1; D possibly corresponds to TRBD1 (5 bases). The CDR3 is 15 amino acids. Germline loops: CDR1 ENHRY, CDR2 SYGVKD. V was trimmed by 2 bases and J by 2 bases, leaving 12 bases between them. Here the CDR3 reads CAISERGRSNTEAFF. The CDR3 DNA reads TGTGCCATCAGTGAGAGGGGCAGGTCCAACACTGAAGCTTTCTTT.

The V gene is TRBV5-6, the J gene TRBJ1-3; D gene uncertain. The CDR3 sequence is 13 residues long. V lost 2 bases and J 3 bases, leaving 6 bases between the germline ends. Germline-derived CDR1 and CDR2 are SGHDT and YYEEEE. The DNA of the CDR3 is TGTGCCAGCAGCTTTGGAGTTGGAAACACCATATATTTT. It translates to CASSFGVGNTIYF.

The CDR3 loop reads CASSPTRQVNSPLHF. The CDR3, as DNA: TGTGCCAGTAGTCCCACCCGACAGGTTAATTCACCCCTCCACTTT. This rearrangement joins TRBV19 to TRBJ1-6; D may be TRBD1 (6 bases). V was cut by 5 bases and J by 6 bases, with 14 bases left in between. The CDR3 spans 15 residues. Germline V gives CDR1 LNHDA, CDR2 SQIVND (reference sequence). Full variable domain (missing parts from reference TRBV19 and TRBJ1-6): DGGITQSPKYLFRKEGQNVTLSCEQNLNHDAMYWYRQDPGQGLRLIYYSQIVNDFQKGDIAEGYSVSREKKESFPLTVTSAQKNPTAFYLCASSPTRQVNSPLHFGNGTRLTVT.

A few counts support this clone. The V gene is TRBV20-1, the J gene TRBJ2-3; no clear D. V lost 3 bases to trimming and J lost 5 bases, with 6 bases between them. Germline values: CDR1 DFQATT, CDR2 SNEGSKA (reference sequence). The length of the CDR3 is 11 residues. The CDR3 region has the DNA TGCAGTGCTAGTTTCCGAGATACGCAGTATTTT. Protein sequence: CSASFRDTQYF.